This T cell receptor beta chain was captured in a study of read filtering for tumor transcriptome and immune sequencing. Study as a whole: Per sample, TCR-region reads ranged about 4 to 10.27 million by IR-seq, 85 to 1273 by RNA-seq.

This clonotype was seen at least ten times. Its target is not known. The library was built from 400 ng RNA with molecular barcoded adaptors for alpha/delta and beta/gamma chains. TCRdb processed the reads anew with MiXCR; each CDR3 protein has one entry. The data contain more than 35,000 distinct CDR3 sequences, roughly an eighth of them singletons. The V gene's germline CDR1 is MNHEY and CDR2 SMNVEV (reference sequence). The V segment lost 8 bases and the J segment 5 bases; nucleotides outside the gene matches: 7. The CDR3 has 13 amino acids. Notes on the study in general: Without single-read clonotypes, shared clonotype proportions correlated more between IR-seq and RNA-seq. The sorted CD138-negative fraction was a mixed bone marrow immune population, not purified T cells. RNA-seq captured clonotypes less deeply and reliably than IR-seq.

This receptor was obtained from a donor aged 40 or older with multiple myeloma. Specimen: a population of CD138-negative cells sorted from bone marrow. The rearrangement joins TRBV27 to TRBJ2-5; 8 positions agree with TRBD2. The CDR3 DNA follows: TGTGCCAGCTCCCGGGGGGGTTGGGAGACCCAGTACTTC. The encoded protein is CASSRGGWETQYF.